The 5 T cell receptor beta chains listed next were all sequenced from one sample in a study of identical twins. TCRdb re-derived calls from the 5' RACE reads in MiXCR, one entry per CDR3 protein. The sample carries 700,000 or so distinct CDR3 sequences, around 8.3% recorded once. These data were likewise used in another study, on yellow fever vaccine responses in identical twins.

Sequencing was done on a sample of PBMCs. The origin of the receptors is a woman aged 18-29 years in good health.

J is TRBJ2-1 and V is TRBV7-6; D is ambiguous. V was trimmed by 1 base and J by 8 bases, leaving 9 bases between them. The CDR3 has 13 residues. CDR1 is SGHVS and CDR2 is FNYEAQ in the germline V gene. The CDR3 loop reads CASSLGIGDEQFF. As DNA, the CDR3 is TGTGCCAGCAGCTTAGGCATTGGGGATGAGCAGTTCTTC.

The V gene is TRBV27, the J gene TRBJ2-2, with a weak D call TRBD1 (5 bases). The length of the CDR3 is 16 residues. The ends were cut back, 0 bases at V and 5 bases at J, with 13 bases in the middle. In germline, CDR1 is MNHEY, CDR2 SMNVEV (reference sequence). The DNA for the CDR3 is TGTGCCAGCAGTTTATCCCCAGGGCTAGGGACCGGGGAGCTGTTTTTT. The encoded protein is CASSLSPGLGTGELFF.

This clonotype was picked up a small number of times. The rearrangement uses TRBV6-5 and TRBJ2-2; TRBD1 matches at 9 bases. With V trimmed by 2 bases and J by 5 bases, 9 bases remained unmatched. The CDR3 is 17 amino acids. CDR1 is MNHEY and CDR2 is SVGAGI in the germline V gene. The CDR3 region has the DNA TGTGCCAGCAGTTACCCCCGGGACAGGGCTCGAACCGGGGAGCTGTTTTTT. Its protein product is CASSYPRDRARTGELFF.

This clonotype has a count of ten or more. The chain employs TRBV2 and TRBJ2-1; 10 positions match TRBD2. After removal of 6 bases from V and 14 bases from J, the junction contained 13 bases not matched to a gene. Germline V gene sequence: CDR1 SNHLY, CDR2 FYNNEI. The CDR3 is 14 amino acids. The CDR3 sequence is CASSASGTSVTEFF. In DNA, the CDR3 is TGTGCCAGCAGCGCCTCCGGGACTAGCGTTACGGAGTTCTTC.

The rearrangement joins TRBV18 to TRBJ2-3; tentative D call: TRBD2 (5 bases). The CDR3 extends over 14 amino acids. The ends were cut back, 0 bases at V and 2 bases at J, with 6 bases in the middle. From germline, CDR1 is KGHSH and CDR2 LQKENI. The CDR3 region is CASSPPEATDTQYF. DNA for the CDR3: TGTGCCAGCTCACCACCGGAGGCCACAGATACGCAGTATTTT.